This T cell receptor (beta chain) was captured in a study of blood T cell repertoires in COVID-19. Study context: Samples came from the United States, Italy and Spain, spanning acute and convalescent COVID-19. PBMCs, B-cell-depleted T cells, or T cells were the source of the cDNA or gDNA that made up the material.

The CDR3 loop spans 17 amino acids. Trimming removed 2 bases from V and 4 bases from J; junction bases left unmatched: 10. Germline V lookup: CDR1 KGHSH, CDR2 LQKENI. This clone turned up a few times. In the source study's methods: Amplifying reference gene primers gave estimates of nucleated cell counts. Data came from immunoSEQ multiplex PCR; TCRdb stores just in-frame clones and leaves some out. V and J calls and clone size are as listed in that table; D and trimming were resolved from the DNA. The sample lists 200,000 or so clones, 65% to 90% occurring once. The clonotype originates from a man older than 75 with acute or convalescent COVID-19. Sequenced sample: peripheral blood. The rearrangement joins TRBV18 to TRBJ2-5; 10 nucleotides align to TRBD1. The CDR3 bases are TGTGCCAGCTCACCAAGAGACAGGGGGCGAGTAACAGAGACCCAGTACTTC. It codes for CASSPRDRGRVTETQYF. Complete variable domain (other parts from reference TRBV18 and TRBJ2-5): NAGVMQNPRHLVRRRGQEARLRCSPMKGHSHVYWYRQLPEEGLKFMVYLQKENIIDESGMPKERFSAEFPKEGPSILRIQQVVRGDSAAYFCASSPRDRGRVTETQYFGPGTRLLVL.